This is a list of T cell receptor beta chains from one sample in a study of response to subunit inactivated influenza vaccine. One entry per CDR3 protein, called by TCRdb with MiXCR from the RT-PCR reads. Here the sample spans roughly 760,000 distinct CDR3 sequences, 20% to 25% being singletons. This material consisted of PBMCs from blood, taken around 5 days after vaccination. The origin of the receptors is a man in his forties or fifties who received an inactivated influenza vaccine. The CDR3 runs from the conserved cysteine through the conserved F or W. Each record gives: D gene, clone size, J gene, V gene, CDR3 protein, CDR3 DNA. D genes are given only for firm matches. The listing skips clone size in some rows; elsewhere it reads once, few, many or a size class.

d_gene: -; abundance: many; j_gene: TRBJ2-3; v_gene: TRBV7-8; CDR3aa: CAIVLVGSTDTQYF; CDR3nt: TGTGCCATCGTTCTTGTCGGTAGCACAGATACGCAGTATTTT
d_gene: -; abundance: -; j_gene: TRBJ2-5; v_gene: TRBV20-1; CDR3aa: CSATRQGLQETQYF; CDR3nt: TGCAGTGCTACGCGACAGGGACTCCAAGAGACCCAGTACTTC
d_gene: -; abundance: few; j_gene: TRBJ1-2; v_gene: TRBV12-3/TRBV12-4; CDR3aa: CASRPTGKNYGYTF; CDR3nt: TGTGCCAGCAGACCGACAGGAAAAAACTATGGCTACACCTTC
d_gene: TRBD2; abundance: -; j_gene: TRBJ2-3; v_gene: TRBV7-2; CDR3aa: CASRYSGTRTDTQYF; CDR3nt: TGTGCCAGCAGATATAGCGGGACCCGCACAGATACGCAGTATTTT
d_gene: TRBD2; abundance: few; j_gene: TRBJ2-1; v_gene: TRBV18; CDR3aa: CASSPPLAGVSYNEQFF; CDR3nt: TGTGCCAGCTCACCACCCCTAGCGGGAGTGTCCTACAATGAGCAGTTCTTC
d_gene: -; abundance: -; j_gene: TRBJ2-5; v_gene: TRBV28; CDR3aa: CASSLMTGETQYF; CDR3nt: TGTGCCAGCAGTTTAATGACGGGGGAGACCCAGTACTTC
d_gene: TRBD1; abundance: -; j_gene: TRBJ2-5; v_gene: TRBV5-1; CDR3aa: CASSLRDREIF; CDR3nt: TGCGCCAGCAGCTTGAGGGACAGGGAAATCTTC
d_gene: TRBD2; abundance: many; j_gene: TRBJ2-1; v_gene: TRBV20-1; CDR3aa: CSARLAGGYNEQFF; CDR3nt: TGCAGTGCTAGACTAGCGGGAGGTTACAATGAGCAGTTCTTC
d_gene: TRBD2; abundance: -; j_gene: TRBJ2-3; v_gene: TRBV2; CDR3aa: CASNPTSGGPPSTDTQYF; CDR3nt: TGTGCCAGCAACCCCACTAGCGGGGGGCCCCCGAGCACAGATACGCAGTATTTT
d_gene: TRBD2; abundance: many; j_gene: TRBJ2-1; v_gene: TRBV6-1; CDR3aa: CASRLLPSGAYGEQFF; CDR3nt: TGTGCCAGCAGACTCCTGCCTAGCGGGGCCTATGGCGAGCAGTTCTTC
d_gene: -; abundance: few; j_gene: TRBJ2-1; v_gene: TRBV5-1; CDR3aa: CASSSGPSGYNEQFF; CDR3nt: TGCGCCAGCAGCTCGGGGCCCTCCGGGTACAATGAGCAGTTCTTC
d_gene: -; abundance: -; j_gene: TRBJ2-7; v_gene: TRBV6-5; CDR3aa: CASSYLGEQYF; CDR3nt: TGTGCCAGCAGTTACTTAGGCGAGCAGTACTTC
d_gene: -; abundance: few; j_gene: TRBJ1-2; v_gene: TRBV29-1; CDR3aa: CSVGAANYGYTF; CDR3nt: TGCAGCGTGGGGGCGGCTAACTATGGCTACACCTTC
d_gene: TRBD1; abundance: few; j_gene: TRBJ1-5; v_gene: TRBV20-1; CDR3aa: CSAIPGTANQPQHF; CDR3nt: TGCAGTGCTATACCGGGGACAGCAAATCAGCCCCAGCATTTT
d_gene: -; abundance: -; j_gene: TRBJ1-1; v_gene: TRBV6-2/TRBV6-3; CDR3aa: CASSYSLWRSEALF; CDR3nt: TGTGCCAGCAGTTACTCTCTTTGGAGGTCTGAAGCTCTCTTT
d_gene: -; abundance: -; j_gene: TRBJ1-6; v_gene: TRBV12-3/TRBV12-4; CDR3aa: CASSLGYRATPLHF; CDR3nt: TGTGCCAGCAGTTTAGGATACAGGGCAACACCCCTCCACTTT
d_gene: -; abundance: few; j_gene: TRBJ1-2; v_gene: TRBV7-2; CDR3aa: CASSLQGGRFTYGYTF; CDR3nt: TGTGCCAGCAGCCTCCAGGGAGGGAGGTTCACCTATGGCTACACCTTC
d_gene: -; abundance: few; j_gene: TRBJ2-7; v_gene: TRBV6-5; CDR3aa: CASSYSGHSTYEQYF; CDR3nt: TGTGCCAGCAGTTACTCGGGACACTCAACCTACGAGCAGTACTTC
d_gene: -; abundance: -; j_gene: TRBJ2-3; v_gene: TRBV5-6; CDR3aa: CASSSEGEGRDTQYF; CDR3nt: TGTGCCAGCAGCTCCGAAGGGGAAGGCCGAGATACGCAGTATTTT
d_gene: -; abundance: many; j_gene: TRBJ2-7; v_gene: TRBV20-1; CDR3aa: CSAPRQPLAYEQYF; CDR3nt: TGCAGTGCTCCAAGACAGCCCTTAGCCTACGAGCAGTACTTC
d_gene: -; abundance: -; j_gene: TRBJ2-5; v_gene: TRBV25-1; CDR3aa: CASSESGVQETQYF; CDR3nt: TGTGCCAGCAGTGAATCAGGGGTGCAAGAGACCCAGTACTTC
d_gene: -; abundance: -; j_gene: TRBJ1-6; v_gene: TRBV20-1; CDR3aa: CSARDDGGSSPLHF; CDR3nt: TGCAGTGCTAGAGATGACGGCGGTAGTTCACCCCTCCACTTT
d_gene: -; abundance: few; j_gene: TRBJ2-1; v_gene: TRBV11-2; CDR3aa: CASSLGSTPSYNEQFF; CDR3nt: TGTGCCAGCAGCTTAGGGTCGACCCCCTCCTACAATGAGCAGTTCTTC
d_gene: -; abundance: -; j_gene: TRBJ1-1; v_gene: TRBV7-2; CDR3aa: CASSLARSGLGFSF; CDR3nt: TGTGCCAGCAGCTTAGCGAGGTCCGGGCTCGGGTTTTCTTTT
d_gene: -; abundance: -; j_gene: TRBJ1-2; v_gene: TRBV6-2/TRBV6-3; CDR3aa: CASSWPQGNYGYTF; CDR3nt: TGTGCCAGCAGTTGGCCTCAGGGAAACTATGGCTACACCTTC
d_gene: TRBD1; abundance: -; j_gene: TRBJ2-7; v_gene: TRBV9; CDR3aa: CASSAGGTGGFYEQYF; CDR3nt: TGTGCCAGCAGCGCAGGCGGGACAGGGGGCTTCTACGAGCAGTACTTC
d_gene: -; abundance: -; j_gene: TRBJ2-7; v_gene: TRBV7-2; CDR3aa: CASSLVRHTTYEQYF; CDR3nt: TGTGCCAGCAGCTTAGTCCGTCACACGACCTACGAGCAGTACTTC
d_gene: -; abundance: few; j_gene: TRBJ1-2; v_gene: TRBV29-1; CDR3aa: CSAIAENYGYTF; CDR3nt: TGCAGCGCGATAGCAGAGAACTATGGCTACACCTTC
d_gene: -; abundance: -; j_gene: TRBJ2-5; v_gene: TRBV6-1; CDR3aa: CASSPGPIGETQYF; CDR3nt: TGTGCCAGCAGTCCGGGCCCCATTGGAGAGACCCAGTACTTC
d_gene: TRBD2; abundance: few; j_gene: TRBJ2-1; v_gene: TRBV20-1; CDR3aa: CSARGPLAGGPYNEQFF; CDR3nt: TGCAGTGCTAGAGGTCCATTAGCGGGAGGGCCATACAATGAGCAGTTCTTC
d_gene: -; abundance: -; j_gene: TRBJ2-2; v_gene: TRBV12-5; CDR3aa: CASGLVPGSKNTGELFF; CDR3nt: TGTGCTAGTGGTTTGGTCCCGGGATCCAAGAACACCGGGGAGCTGTTTTTT
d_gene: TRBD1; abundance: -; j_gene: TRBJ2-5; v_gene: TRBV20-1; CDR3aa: CSATGTGGLETQYF; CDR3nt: TGCAGTGCTACAGGGACAGGGGGTTTGGAGACCCAGTACTTC
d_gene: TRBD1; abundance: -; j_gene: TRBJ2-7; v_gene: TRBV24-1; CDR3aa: CATSEPTTGAEQYF; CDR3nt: TGTGCCACCAGTGAGCCGACTACAGGGGCCGAGCAGTACTTC
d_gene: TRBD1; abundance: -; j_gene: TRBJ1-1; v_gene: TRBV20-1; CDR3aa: CSARTGGASAEAFF; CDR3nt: TGCAGTGCTAGAACAGGGGGCGCTTCTGCTGAAGCTTTCTTT
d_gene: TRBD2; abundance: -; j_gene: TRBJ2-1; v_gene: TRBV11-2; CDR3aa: CASSLVIMASGRNEQFF; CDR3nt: TGTGCCAGCAGCTTAGTGATAATGGCTAGCGGGAGGAATGAGCAGTTCTTC
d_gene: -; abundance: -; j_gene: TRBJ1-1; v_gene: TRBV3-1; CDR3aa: CSWAGVAFF; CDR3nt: TGTTCCTGGGCGGGAGTGGCTTTCTTT
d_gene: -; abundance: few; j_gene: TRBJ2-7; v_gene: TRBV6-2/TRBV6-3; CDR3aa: CASRPMMRVTYEQYF; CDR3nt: TGTGCCAGCAGGCCAATGATGAGAGTGACCTACGAGCAGTACTTC
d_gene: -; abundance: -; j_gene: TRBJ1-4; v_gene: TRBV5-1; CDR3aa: CASSSNGGMDGEKLFF; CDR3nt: TGCGCCAGCAGCTCAAACGGGGGAATGGACGGTGAAAAACTGTTTTTT
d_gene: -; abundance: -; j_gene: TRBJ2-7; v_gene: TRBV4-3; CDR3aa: CASSQELAGSYEQYF; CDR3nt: TGCGCCAGCAGCCAAGAACTAGCAGGATCCTACGAGCAGTACTTC
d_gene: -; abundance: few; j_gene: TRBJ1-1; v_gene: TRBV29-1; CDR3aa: CSGGTKRAEAFF; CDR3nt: TGCAGCGGGGGGACAAAACGGGCTGAAGCTTTCTTT
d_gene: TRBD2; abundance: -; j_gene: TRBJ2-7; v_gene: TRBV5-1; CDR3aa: CASSLAVGGRADEQYF; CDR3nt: TGCGCCAGCAGCTTGGCCGTTGGCGGGAGGGCGGACGAGCAGTACTTC
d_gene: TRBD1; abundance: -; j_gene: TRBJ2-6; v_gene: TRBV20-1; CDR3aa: CSANDQGAGGANVLTF; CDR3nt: TGCAGTGCTAATGACCAGGGGGCTGGTGGGGCCAACGTCCTGACTTTC
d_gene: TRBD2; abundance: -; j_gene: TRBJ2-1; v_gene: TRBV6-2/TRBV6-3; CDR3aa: CASSPRGESFNNEQFF; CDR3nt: TGTGCCAGCAGTCCACGGGGGGAGAGTTTTAACAATGAGCAGTTCTTC
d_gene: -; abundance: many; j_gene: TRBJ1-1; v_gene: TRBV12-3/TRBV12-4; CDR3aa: CASSPGHQNTEAFF; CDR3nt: TGTGCCAGCAGCCCGGGACACCAGAACACTGAAGCTTTCTTT
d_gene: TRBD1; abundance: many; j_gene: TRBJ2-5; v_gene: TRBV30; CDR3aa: CAWRGGVHRRDSADQETQYF; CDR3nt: TGTGCCTGGAGAGGAGGCGTCCATAGAAGGGACAGTGCGGACCAAGAGACCCAGTACTTC
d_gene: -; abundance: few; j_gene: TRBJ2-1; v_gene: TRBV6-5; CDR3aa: CASSYSFRAVYNEQFF; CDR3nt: TGTGCCAGCAGTTACTCGTTCAGGGCTGTTTACAATGAGCAGTTCTTC
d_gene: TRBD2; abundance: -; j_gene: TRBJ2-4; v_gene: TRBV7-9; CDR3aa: CASSLGAGGGKNIQYF; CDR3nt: TGTGCCAGCAGCTTAGGAGCGGGAGGTGGCAAAAACATTCAGTACTTC
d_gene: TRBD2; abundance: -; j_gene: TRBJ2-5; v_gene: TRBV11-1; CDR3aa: CASSVLAGLETQYF; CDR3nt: TGTGCCAGCAGCGTACTAGCGGGTCTAGAGACCCAGTACTTC
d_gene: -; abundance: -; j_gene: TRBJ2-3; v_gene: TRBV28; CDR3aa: CVNGKGSGTDTQYF; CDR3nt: TGTGTCAACGGGAAGGGGTCGGGCACAGATACGCAGTATTTT
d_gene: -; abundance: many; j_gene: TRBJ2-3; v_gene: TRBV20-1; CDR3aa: CSALVRRADTQYF; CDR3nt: TGCAGTGCTTTAGTACGGAGAGCAGATACGCAGTATTTT
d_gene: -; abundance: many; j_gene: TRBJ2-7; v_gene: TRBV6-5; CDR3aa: CASSYLADSSYEQYF; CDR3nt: TGTGCCAGCAGTTACCTCGCGGACAGCTCCTACGAGCAGTACTTC
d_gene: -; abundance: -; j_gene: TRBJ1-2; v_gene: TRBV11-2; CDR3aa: CASSTSWDNYGYTF; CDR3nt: TGTGCCAGCAGCACCTCATGGGATAACTATGGCTACACCTTC
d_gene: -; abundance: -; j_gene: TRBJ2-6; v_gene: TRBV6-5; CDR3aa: CASSYSGVGANVLTF; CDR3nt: TGTGCCAGCAGTTACTCAGGGGTGGGGGCCAACGTCCTGACTTTC
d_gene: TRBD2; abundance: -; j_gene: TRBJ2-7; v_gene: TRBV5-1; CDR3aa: CASSSGGSDTAYEQYF; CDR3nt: TGCGCCAGCAGCAGCGGCGGGAGTGATACGGCCTACGAGCAGTACTTC
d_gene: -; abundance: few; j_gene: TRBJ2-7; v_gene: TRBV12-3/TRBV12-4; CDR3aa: CASSLNPHEQYF; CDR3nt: TGTGCCAGCAGTTTGAATCCTCACGAGCAGTACTTC
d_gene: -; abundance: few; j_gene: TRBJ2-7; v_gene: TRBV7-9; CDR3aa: CASSETTEQYF; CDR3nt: TGTGCCAGCAGCGAAACTACCGAGCAGTACTTC